This T cell receptor (beta chain) originates from a study of cytomegalovirus exposure and HLA in healthy donors. Notes on this clone: Its antigen remains unknown.

Study-wide results and caveats: An apparent linkage of common viral pathogens to several of the most significant clusters emerged in a later analysis. The study labeled around 160 TCR beta chains cytomegalovirus-associated.

The primer mix had 60 Vbeta and 13 Jbeta primers. Clones were read by immunoSEQ multiplex PCR, and TCRdb kept only the in-frame ones, dropping some. The sample yields some 150,000 clones, over 60% seen once. The CDR3 extends over 13 amino acids. Germline CDR1 is SEHNR and CDR2 is FQNEAQ (reference sequence). V gave up 5 bases and J gave up 6 bases; unmatched junction bases: 7. The TCR originated in a woman aged 30 to 39 in good health and CMV-seronegative. Sequencing input: PBMCs. This sequence joins TRBV7-9 and TRBJ2-7; 7 bases match TRBD1. The CDR3 DNA is TGTGCCAGCAGCGCGGACAGGTTGGGCGAGCAGTACTTC. Protein: CASSADRLGEQYF. Combining the CDR3 with reference TRBV7-9 and TRBJ2-7 gives the whole variable domain DTGVSQNPRHKITKRGQNVTFRCDPISEHNRLYWYRQTLGQGPEFLTYFQNEAQLEKSRLLSDRFSAERPKGSFSTLEIQRTEQGDSAMYLCASSADRLGEQYFGPGTRLTVT.